These 19 T cell receptor beta chains originate from one sample sequenced in a study of shared clonotypes between healthy human individuals. Profiled with immunoSEQ multiplex PCR; TCRdb holds only in-frame clones, not every one. Of roughly 720,000 clones in the sample, 90% were seen once. The sample was memory CD8+ T cells from PBMCs. Sample subset: CD45RO+ cells pooled with CCR7-negative TemRA cells. All receptors come from a man between 18 and 35 years old in good health. Some clones in this sample may be carry-over from other donors' samples.

The J gene is TRBJ1-1, the V gene TRBV5-4, with D unclear. V shed 7 bases and J shed 6 bases, with 13 bases lying between them. CDR3 length: 12 amino acids. The germline CDR1 and CDR2 sequences are SGHNT and YYREEE (reference sequence). The CDR3 nucleotides read TGTGCCAGCGGGCTTAGCCGTTCTGAAGCTTTCTTT. Translation: CASGLSRSEAFF.

CDR3: CASSLGGAMNIQYF. The CDR3 nucleotides read TGTGCCAGCAGCCTAGGGGGGGCTATGAACATTCAGTACTTC. This chain joins TRBV9 and TRBJ2-4, with D perhaps matching TRBD2 (7 bases). Trimming pared 4 bases from V and 7 bases from J, leaving 15 bases between. Per the germline V gene, CDR1 is SGDLS and CDR2 is YYNGEE. The CDR3 is made up of 14 amino acids.

Only one count was recorded for this clone. This sequence joins TRBV28 and TRBJ2-1; 8 bases match TRBD2. Per the germline V gene, CDR1 is MDHEN and CDR2 is SYDVKM. Trimming removed 5 bases from V and 1 base from J; junction bases left unmatched: 10. This CDR3 comprises 17 residues. The CDR3 here is CASSLRLAGMSYNEQFF. The DNA for the CDR3 is TGTGCCAGCAGTCTGCGATTAGCGGGAATGTCCTACAATGAGCAGTTCTTC.

The genes are TRBV27 and TRBJ2-4; a possible D gene is TRBD2 (7 bases). The CDR3 contains 14 residues. Trimming left V 5 bases short and J 5 bases short, with 13 bases between. Germline CDR1 and CDR2: MNHEY and SMNVEV (reference sequence). The CDR3, as DNA: TGTGCCAGCAGTCCCACAGGGAGGGAAAACATTCAGTACTTC. It specifies CASSPTGRENIQYF.

The CDR3 coding sequence is TGTGCCAGCAGCGTTGGGGCCGGGGATGAGCAGTTCTTC. Its protein product is CASSVGAGDEQFF. The V gene is TRBV9, the J gene TRBJ2-1; D possibly matches TRBD1 or TRBD2 (5 bases each). V shed 2 bases and J shed 8 bases, with 11 bases lying between them. This CDR3 spans 13 amino acids. The V gene's germline CDR1 is SGDLS and CDR2 YYNGEE. Based on the CDR3 plus reference TRBV9 and TRBJ2-1, the full variable domain is DSGVTQTPKHLITATGQRVTLRCSPRSGDLSVYWYQQSLDQGLQFLIQYYNGEERAKGNILERFSAQQFPDLHSELNLSSLELGDSALYFCASSVGAGDEQFFGPGTRLTVL.

V usage is TRBV11-2 and J usage is TRBJ1-2; no clear D gene. Germline V gene data show CDR1 as SGHAT and CDR2 as FQNNGV. The CDR3 is 12 residues long. Trimming took off 4 bases at V and 5 bases at J, with 8 bases between the two ends. The CDR3 coding sequence is TGTGCCAGCAGCTCCGTGTCGTATGGCTACACCTTC. Protein sequence: CASSSVSYGYTF.

The chain joins TRBV28 to TRBJ1-1; D gene ambiguous. V dropped 8 bases and J dropped 0 bases, with 16 bases sitting between them. Germline values: CDR1 MDHEN, CDR2 SYDVKM. The CDR3 spans 15 residues. In DNA, the CDR3 is TGTGCCAGCGGAGGTGGGAGCAACATGAACACTGAAGCTTTCTTT. Protein product: CASGGGSNMNTEAFF.

V is TRBV6-5 and J is TRBJ2-1; 9 bases agree with TRBD2. Germline V gives CDR1 MNHEY, CDR2 SVGAGI. This CDR3 comprises 14 residues. Unmatched junction bases numbered 8, after V lost 4 bases and J lost 10 bases. The CDR3 is CASSWGLADREQFF. CDR3 DNA: TGTGCCAGCAGTTGGGGACTAGCAGATCGAGAGCAGTTCTTC.

The rearrangement joins TRBV27 to TRBJ1-5; D possibly corresponds to TRBD1 (6 bases). CDR3 size: 14 residues. The germline V gene encodes CDR1 MNHEY and CDR2 SMNVEV (reference sequence). The V end lost 3 bases, the J end lost 5 bases, and 11 bases lay between the germline ends. In DNA, the CDR3 is TGTGCCAGCAGTTTTCAAGGGGGTTATCAGCCCCAGCATTTT. It is translated as CASSFQGGYQPQHF.

V and J are TRBV7-9 and TRBJ2-5, with TRBD1 identical over 9 bases. J gave up 2 bases and V 5 bases, and 6 bases lay outside the gene matches. The CDR3 length is 15 residues. Germline V gene sequence: CDR1 SEHNR, CDR2 FQNEAQ (reference sequence). The CDR3: CASSHPGQGQETQYF. The CDR3 DNA sequence: TGTGCCAGCAGCCACCCGGGACAGGGACAAGAGACCCAGTACTTC.

The V and J genes are TRBV6-5 and TRBJ1-1; D uncertain. Trimming stripped 5 bases from V and 4 bases from J, with 8 bases between. The CDR3 has 12 amino acids. Germline lookup yields CDR1 MNHEY and CDR2 SVGAGI. For the CDR3, the DNA is TGTGCCAGCAGTCCTGGACCCACTGAAGCTTTCTTT. This translates into CASSPGPTEAFF.

The J gene is TRBJ2-1, the V gene TRBV27; a possible D gene is TRBD2 (6 bases). The V end was cut by 4 bases, the J end by 8 bases, with 21 bases between. Germline V gene data show CDR1 as MNHEY and CDR2 as SMNVEV (reference sequence). The CDR3 spans 16 residues. The CDR3 DNA follows: TGTGCCAGCAGTTCACTCCGCCTGGAGGGTACCGATGAGCAGTTCTTC. Translation: CASSSLRLEGTDEQFF.

The rearrangement links TRBV12-5 to TRBJ1-1; D is uncertain. The CDR3 contains 14 residues. The V and J ends lost 1 base and 2 bases respectively, with 8 bases between them. The germline V gene has CDR1 LGHNT and CDR2 FRNRAP. In DNA form, the CDR3 reads TGTGCTAGTGGTTTGGGGGGATTAAACACTGAAGCTTTCTTT. It codes for CASGLGGLNTEAFF.

V gene TRBV27 combines with J gene TRBJ2-7, with unresolved D. Germline V gene data show CDR1 as MNHEY and CDR2 as SMNVEV (reference sequence). V lost 2 bases and J lost 6, with 11 bases in between. The CDR3 consists of 13 residues. CDR3 sequence: CASSLSPWSEQYF. CDR3 DNA: TGTGCCAGCAGTTTAAGTCCTTGGAGCGAGCAGTACTTC.

This chain joins TRBV19 and TRBJ1-1; the match to TRBD1 covers 9 bases. The V and J ends lost 5 bases and 1 base, in that order; junction bases with no gene match: 8. CDR1 is LNHDA, CDR2 SQIVND, per germline (reference sequence). This CDR3 is 16 amino acids long. CDR3: CASSPPTGGPNTEAFF. In DNA form, the CDR3 reads TGTGCCAGTAGTCCCCCCACAGGGGGCCCGAACACTGAAGCTTTCTTT.

This clone occurred once. V and J are TRBV30 and TRBJ1-6; D unclear. Deletions cut 3 bases from V and 6 bases from J, with 12 bases between. CDR1 is GTSNPN and CDR2 is SVGIG in the germline V gene (reference sequence). The CDR3 covers 14 residues. CDR3 sequence (DNA): TGTGCCTGGAGGGGCCCCCCGATTAATTCACCCCTCCACTTT. Translation gives CAWRGPPINSPLHF.

This clone was recorded once. The rearrangement links TRBV6-1 to TRBJ1-1; D is unclear. V lost 2 bases and J 6 bases, leaving 19 bases between the germline ends. Germline CDR1 is MNHNS and CDR2 is SASEGT. CDR3 length: 16 residues. The DNA of the CDR3 is TGTGCCAGCAGTGAACTCCCCCACGAATCTTATCCTGAAGCTTTCTTT. It is translated as CASSELPHESYPEAFF.

The rearrangement links TRBV4-2 to TRBJ2-7, with D possibly being TRBD2 (6 bases). Germline loops: CDR1 LGHNA, CDR2 YNFKEQ. The CDR3 contains 15 residues. Deletions cut 4 bases from V and 7 bases from J, with 20 bases between. The CDR3 DNA follows: TGTGCCAGCAGCCCCCCGGGGCCGGCGGGGTATGAGCAGTACTTC. Amino acids: CASSPPGPAGYEQYF.

The chain is built from TRBV14 and TRBJ2-7, with 9 bases that match TRBD1. The V gene's germline CDR1 is SGHDN and CDR2 FVKESK. The CDR3 is 14 residues long. The V gene end was trimmed by 5 bases and the J gene end by 9 bases; junction bases not matched to a gene: 11. CDR3 DNA sequence: TGTGCCAGCAGCGCGAGGGACAGGGAATTCGGGCAGTACTTC. Its protein is CASSARDREFGQYF.